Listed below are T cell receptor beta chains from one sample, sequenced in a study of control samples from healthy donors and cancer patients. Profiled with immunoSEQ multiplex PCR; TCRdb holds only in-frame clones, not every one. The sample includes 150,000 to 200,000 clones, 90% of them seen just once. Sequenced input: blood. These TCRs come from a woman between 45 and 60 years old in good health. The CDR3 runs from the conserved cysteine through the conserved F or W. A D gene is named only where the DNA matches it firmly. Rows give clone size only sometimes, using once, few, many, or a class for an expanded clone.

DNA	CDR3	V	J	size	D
TGCGCCAGCAGCCAAGATTGGGGTGAGCAGTTCTTC	CASSQDWGEQFF	TRBV4-3	TRBJ2-1	-	-
TGTGCCAGCAGCCCGGACAGGATCGCTGGCTACACCTTC	CASSPDRIAGYTF	TRBV4-2	TRBJ1-2	-	TRBD1
TGTGCTAGTGGTTTGGTAAGTACAGCTGCCGCAGATACGCAGTATTTT	CASGLVSTAAADTQYF	TRBV12-5	TRBJ2-3	-	-
TGTGCCAGCAGTTTATGGCCCCGTAATAGCGGGAGGGCCGGGAACACCGGGGAGCTGTTTTTT	CASSLWPRNSGRAGNTGELFF	TRBV27	TRBJ2-2	-	TRBD2
TGTGCCAGCAGCCAACGAGGGGATGGCTACCCTAATCAGCCCCAGCATTTT	CASSQRGDGYPNQPQHF	TRBV27	TRBJ1-5	-	-
TGTGCCAGCAGCGCTTTCGCGTCTAGCGGGGATACGCAGTATTTT	CASSAFASSGDTQYF	TRBV4-2	TRBJ2-3	-	TRBD2
TGCGCCAGCAGCCGCCGGAGCAATGAGCAGTTCTTC	CASSRRSNEQFF	TRBV4-1	TRBJ2-1	-	-
TGTGCCACCAGCAGAGGGGACCCCATCACAGATACGCAGTATTTT	CATSRGDPITDTQYF	TRBV15	TRBJ2-3	-	-
TGTGCCAGCAGTGAATCACTAGCTCAACCCGATGAGCAGTTCTTC	CASSESLAQPDEQFF	TRBV6-1	TRBJ2-1	-	-
TGTGCCAGCAGCGGCGTCGGGGTCCCGCTCGGGGGAAACATTCAGTACTTC	CASSGVGVPLGGNIQYF	TRBV7-9	TRBJ2-4	-	-
TGCGCCAGCAGCTTGTCGGGGTACGAGCAGTACTTC	CASSLSGYEQYF	TRBV5-1	TRBJ2-7	-	-
TGTGCCAGCAGGGGACTAGCGGGCGGAGAGGGGTACGAGCAGTACTTC	CASRGLAGGEGYEQYF	TRBV6-6	TRBJ2-7	-	TRBD2
TGTGCCAGCAGCTTAGGGTTAGATAACACAGATACGCAGTATTTT	CASSLGLDNTDTQYF	TRBV7-2	TRBJ2-3	-	-
TGTGCCAGCTCACCCCAAGGGGGGAGTGGCACAGATACGCAGTATTTT	CASSPQGGSGTDTQYF	TRBV18	TRBJ2-3	-	-
TGTGCCAGCAGCCGGGGGCTCGAGGGGTCGGAAGCTTTCTTT	CASSRGLEGSEAFF	TRBV6-5	TRBJ1-1	-	-
TGCGCCAGCAGCCAAGGGTGGGGCAATGAGCAGTTCTTC	CASSQGWGNEQFF	TRBV4-1	TRBJ2-1	once	-
TGCGCCAGCAGCTTGGGCCCCGGGAGTAACACCATATATTTT	CASSLGPGSNTIYF	TRBV5-1	TRBJ1-3	-	-
TGTGCCAGTAGTATAAAGGGGGAGCGGTCCTACGAGCAGTACTTC	CASSIKGERSYEQYF	TRBV19	TRBJ2-7	-	-
TGTGCCAGCAGTTTAGCGCCGGGTCAGCCCCAGCATTTT	CASSLAPGQPQHF	TRBV12-3/TRBV12-4	TRBJ1-5	-	-
TGTGCCAGCAGCTTGGAAGGGCTTGGGGGCTACACCTTC	CASSLEGLGGYTF	TRBV5-4	TRBJ1-2	-	-
TGTGCCAGTAACGTGGGACAGGGTAATGAAAAACTGTTTTTT	CASNVGQGNEKLFF	TRBV28	TRBJ1-4	-	TRBD1
TGTGCCAGCAGCCTAGGGGGGTCAGGGGACACTGAAGCTTTCTTT	CASSLGGSGDTEAFF	TRBV9	TRBJ1-1	-	-